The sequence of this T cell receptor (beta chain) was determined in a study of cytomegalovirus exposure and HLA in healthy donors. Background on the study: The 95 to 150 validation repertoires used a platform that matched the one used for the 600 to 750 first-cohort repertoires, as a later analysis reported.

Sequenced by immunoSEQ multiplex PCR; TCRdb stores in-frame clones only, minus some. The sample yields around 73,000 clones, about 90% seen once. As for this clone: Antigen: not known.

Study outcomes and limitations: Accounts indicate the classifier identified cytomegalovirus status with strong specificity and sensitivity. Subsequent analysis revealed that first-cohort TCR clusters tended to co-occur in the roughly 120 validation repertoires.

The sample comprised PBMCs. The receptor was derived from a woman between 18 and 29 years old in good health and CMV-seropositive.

Here the CDR3 DNA reads TGTGCCTGGTTGACTAGCGGGGGCACAGATACGCAGTATTTT. Its protein product is CAWLTSGGTDTQYF. The chain uses TRBV30 and TRBJ2-3; 11 bases match TRBD2. Germline loops: CDR1 GTSNPN, CDR2 SVGIG (reference sequence). V lost 5 bases and J lost 1; bases outside the gene matches: 2. CDR3 size: 14 residues.